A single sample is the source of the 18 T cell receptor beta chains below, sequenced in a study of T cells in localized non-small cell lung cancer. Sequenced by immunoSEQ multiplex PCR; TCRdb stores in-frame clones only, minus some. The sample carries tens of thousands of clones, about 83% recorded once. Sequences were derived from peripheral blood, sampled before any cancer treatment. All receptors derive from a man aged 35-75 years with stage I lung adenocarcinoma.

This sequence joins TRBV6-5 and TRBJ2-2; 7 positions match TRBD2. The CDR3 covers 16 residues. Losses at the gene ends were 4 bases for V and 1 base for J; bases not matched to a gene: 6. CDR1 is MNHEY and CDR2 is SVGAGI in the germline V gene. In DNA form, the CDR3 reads TGTGCCAGCAGTTTTTCTAGCGGCGGGAACACCGGGGAGCTGTTTTTT. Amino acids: CASSFSSGGNTGELFF.

For the CDR3, the DNA is TGTGCCAGCAGTTCGGACAGGGCGACTCAGCCCCAGCATTTT. Amino acid sequence: CASSSDRATQPQHF. V gene TRBV27 combines with J gene TRBJ1-5; 8 nucleotides agree with TRBD1. Germline V lookup: CDR1 MNHEY, CDR2 SMNVEV (reference sequence). The CDR3 length is 14 residues. J gave up 6 bases and V 4 bases, and 5 bases lay outside the gene matches.

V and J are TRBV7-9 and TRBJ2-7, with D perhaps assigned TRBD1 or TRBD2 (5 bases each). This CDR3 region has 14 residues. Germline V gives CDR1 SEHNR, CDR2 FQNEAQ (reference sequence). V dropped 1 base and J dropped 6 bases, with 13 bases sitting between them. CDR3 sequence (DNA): TGTGCCAGCAGCTTAGAAATCCCGAGGGGCGAGCAGTACTTC. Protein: CASSLEIPRGEQYF. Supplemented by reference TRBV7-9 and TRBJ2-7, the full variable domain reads DTGVSQNPRHKITKRGQNVTFRCDPISEHNRLYWYRQTLGQGPEFLTYFQNEAQLEKSRLLSDRFSAERPKGSFSTLEIQRTEQGDSAMYLCASSLEIPRGEQYFGPGTRLTVT.

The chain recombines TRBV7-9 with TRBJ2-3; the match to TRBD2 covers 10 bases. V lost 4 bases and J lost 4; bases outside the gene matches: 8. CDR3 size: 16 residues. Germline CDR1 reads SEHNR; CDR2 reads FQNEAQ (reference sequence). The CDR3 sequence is CASSYPSGRTPDTQYF. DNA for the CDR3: TGTGCCAGCAGCTACCCTAGCGGGAGAACCCCAGATACGCAGTATTTT.

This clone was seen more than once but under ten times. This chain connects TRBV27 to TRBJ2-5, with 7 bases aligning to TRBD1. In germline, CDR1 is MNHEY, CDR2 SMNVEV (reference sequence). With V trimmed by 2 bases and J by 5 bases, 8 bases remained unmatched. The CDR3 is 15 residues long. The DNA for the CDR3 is TGTGCCAGCAGTTTAGGACAGGTTTCGGCTGAGACCCAGTACTTC. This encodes CASSLGQVSAETQYF.

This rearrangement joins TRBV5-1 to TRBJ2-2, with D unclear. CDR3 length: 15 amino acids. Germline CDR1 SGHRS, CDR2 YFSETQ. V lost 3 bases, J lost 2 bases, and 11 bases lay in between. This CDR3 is CASSSERTNTGELFF. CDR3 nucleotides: TGCGCCAGCAGCTCGGAGCGAACAAACACCGGGGAGCTGTTTTTT.

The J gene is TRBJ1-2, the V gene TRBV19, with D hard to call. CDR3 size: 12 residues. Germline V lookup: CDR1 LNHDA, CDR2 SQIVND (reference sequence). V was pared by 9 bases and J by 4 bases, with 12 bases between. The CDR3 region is CASRRGSYGYTF. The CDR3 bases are TGTGCCAGCCGCCGGGGAAGCTATGGCTACACCTTC.

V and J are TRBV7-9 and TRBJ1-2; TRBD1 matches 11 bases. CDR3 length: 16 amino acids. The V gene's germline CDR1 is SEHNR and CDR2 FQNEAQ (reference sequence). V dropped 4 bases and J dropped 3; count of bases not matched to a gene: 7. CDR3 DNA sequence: TGTGCCAGCAGCTGGTGGGACAGGGGGAAGCACTATGGCTACACCTTC. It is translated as CASSWWDRGKHYGYTF.

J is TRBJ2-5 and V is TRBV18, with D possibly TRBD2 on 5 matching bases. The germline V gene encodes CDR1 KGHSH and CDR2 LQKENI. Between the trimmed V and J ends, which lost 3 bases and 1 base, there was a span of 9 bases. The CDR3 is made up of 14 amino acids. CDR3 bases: TGTGCCAGCTCACCCCTAGGGAGCCAAGAGACCCAGTACTTC. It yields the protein CASSPLGSQETQYF.

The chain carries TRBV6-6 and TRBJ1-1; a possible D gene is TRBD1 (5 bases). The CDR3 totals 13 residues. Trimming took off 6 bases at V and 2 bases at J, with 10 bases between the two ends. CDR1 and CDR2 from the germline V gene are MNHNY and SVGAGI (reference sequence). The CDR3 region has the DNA TGTGCCAGCAGAAAGACAGACAACACTGAAGCTTTCTTT. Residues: CASRKTDNTEAFF.

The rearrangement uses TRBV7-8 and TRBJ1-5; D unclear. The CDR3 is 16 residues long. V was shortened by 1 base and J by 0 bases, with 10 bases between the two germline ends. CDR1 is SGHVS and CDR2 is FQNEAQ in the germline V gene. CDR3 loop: CASSLGPIYSNQPQHF. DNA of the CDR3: TGTGCCAGCAGCTTAGGCCCGATTTATAGCAATCAGCCCCAGCATTTT.

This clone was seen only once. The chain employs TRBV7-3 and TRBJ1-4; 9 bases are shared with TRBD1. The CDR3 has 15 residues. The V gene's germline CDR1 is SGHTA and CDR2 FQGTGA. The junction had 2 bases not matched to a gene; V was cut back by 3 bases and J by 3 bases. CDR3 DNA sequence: TGTGCCAGCAGCTTGGGGACAGGGCCTAATGAAAAACTGTTTTTT. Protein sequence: CASSLGTGPNEKLFF. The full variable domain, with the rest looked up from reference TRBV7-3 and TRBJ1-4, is GAGVSQTPSNKVTEKGKYVELRCDPISGHTALYWYRQSLGQGPEFLIYFQGTGAADDSGLPNDRFFAVRPEGSVSTLKIQRTERGDSAVYLCASSLGTGPNEKLFFGSGTQLSVL.

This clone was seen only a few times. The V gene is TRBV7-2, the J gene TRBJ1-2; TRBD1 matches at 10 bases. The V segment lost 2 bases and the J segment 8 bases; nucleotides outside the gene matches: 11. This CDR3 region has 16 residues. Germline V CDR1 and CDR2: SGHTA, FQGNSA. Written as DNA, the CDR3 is TGTGCCAGCAGCTTAACCTTCCTTGGACAGGGGGTAGGCTACACCTTC. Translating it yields CASSLTFLGQGVGYTF.

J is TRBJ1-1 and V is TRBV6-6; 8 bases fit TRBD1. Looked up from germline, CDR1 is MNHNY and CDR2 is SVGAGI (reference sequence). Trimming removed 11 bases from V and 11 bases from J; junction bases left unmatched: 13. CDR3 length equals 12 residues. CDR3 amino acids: CAVSDRVYEAFF. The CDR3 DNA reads TGTGCCGTGTCGGACAGGGTGTATGAGGCTTTCTTT.

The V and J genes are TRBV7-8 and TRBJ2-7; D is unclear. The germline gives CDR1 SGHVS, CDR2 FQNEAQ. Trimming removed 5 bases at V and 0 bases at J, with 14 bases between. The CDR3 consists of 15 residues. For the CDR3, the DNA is TGTGCCAGCAGCCCAGATGTTGGAAGCTCCTACGAGCAGTACTTC. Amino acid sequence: CASSPDVGSSYEQYF. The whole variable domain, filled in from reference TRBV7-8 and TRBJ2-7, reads GAGVSQSPRYKVAKRGQDVALRCDPISGHVSLFWYQQALGQGPEFLTYFQNEAQLDKSGLPSDRFFAERPEGSVSTLKIQRTQQEDSAVYLCASSPDVGSSYEQYFGPGTRLTVT.

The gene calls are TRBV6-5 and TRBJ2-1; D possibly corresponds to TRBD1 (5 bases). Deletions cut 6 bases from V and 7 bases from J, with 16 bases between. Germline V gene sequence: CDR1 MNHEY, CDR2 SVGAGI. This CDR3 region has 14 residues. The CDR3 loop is CASSPGRTRNEQFF. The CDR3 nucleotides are TGTGCCAGCAGCCCAGGGCGTACGAGGAATGAGCAGTTCTTC.

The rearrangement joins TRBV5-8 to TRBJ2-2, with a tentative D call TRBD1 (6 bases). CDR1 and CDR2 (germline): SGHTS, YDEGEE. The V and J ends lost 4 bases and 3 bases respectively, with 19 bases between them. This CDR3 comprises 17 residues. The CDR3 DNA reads TGTGCCAGCAGCAAAATACCCGGGACACAATACACCGGGGAGCTGTTTTTT. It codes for CASSKIPGTQYTGELFF.

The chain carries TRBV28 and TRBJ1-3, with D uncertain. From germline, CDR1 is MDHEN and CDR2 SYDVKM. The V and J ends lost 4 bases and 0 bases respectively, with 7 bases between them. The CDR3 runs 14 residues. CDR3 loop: CASSSVGSGNTIYF. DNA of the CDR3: TGTGCCAGCAGTTCAGTGGGCTCTGGAAACACCATATATTTT.